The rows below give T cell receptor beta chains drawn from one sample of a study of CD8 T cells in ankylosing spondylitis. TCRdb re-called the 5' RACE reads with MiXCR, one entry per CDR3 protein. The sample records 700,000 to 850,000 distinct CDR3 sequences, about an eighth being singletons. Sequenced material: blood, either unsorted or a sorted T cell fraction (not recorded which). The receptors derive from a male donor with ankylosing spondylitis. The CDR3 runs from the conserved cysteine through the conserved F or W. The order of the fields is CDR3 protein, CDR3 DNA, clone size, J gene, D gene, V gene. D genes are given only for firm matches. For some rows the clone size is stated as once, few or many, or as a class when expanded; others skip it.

CDR3: CASSKRAPLPNQPQHF
DNA: TGTGCCAGCAGTAAAAGGGCACCACTACCGAATCAGCCCCAGCATTTT
size: few
J: TRBJ1-5
D: .
V: TRBV12-3/TRBV12-4

CDR3: CASSLEAMADEQFF
DNA: TGCGCCAGCAGCTTGGAGGCTATGGCGGATGAGCAGTTCTTC
size: many
J: TRBJ2-1
D: .
V: TRBV5-1

CDR3: CASSRGYGNIQYF
DNA: TGTGCCAGCTCAAGAGGGTACGGCAACATTCAGTACTTC
size: .
J: TRBJ2-4
D: .
V: TRBV18

CDR3: CASSRPGTALQETQYF
DNA: TGTGCCAGCAGCCGACCCGGGACAGCCTTGCAAGAGACCCAGTACTTC
size: .
J: TRBJ2-5
D: TRBD1
V: TRBV14

CDR3: CSASGGRVSPLHF
DNA: TGCAGTGCTAGCGGGGGGAGAGTTTCACCCCTCCACTTT
size: .
J: TRBJ1-6
D: .
V: TRBV20-1

CDR3: CASSLLNSPLHF
DNA: TGTGCCAGCAGTTTGTTAAACTCACCCCTCCACTTT
size: many
J: TRBJ1-6
D: .
V: TRBV27

CDR3: CASRSASSGANVLTF
DNA: TGTGCCAGCAGGTCGGCCTCCTCTGGGGCCAACGTCCTGACTTTC
size: .
J: TRBJ2-6
D: .
V: TRBV12-3/TRBV12-4

CDR3: CSARDFMAGPGFMAQHF
DNA: TGCAGTGCTAGAGATTTCATGGCGGGGCCTGGGTTTATGGCCCAGCATTTT
size: .
J: TRBJ1-5
D: .
V: TRBV20-1

CDR3: CSASTGGKFTDTQYF
DNA: TGCAGTGCTAGCACAGGGGGGAAATTCACAGATACGCAGTATTTT
size: few
J: TRBJ2-3
D: TRBD1
V: TRBV20-1

CDR3: CASRAGRSVVGELFF
DNA: TGTGCCAGCAGAGCCGGGAGGAGTGTAGTCGGGGAGCTGTTTTTT
size: few
J: TRBJ2-2
D: TRBD2
V: TRBV7-9

CDR3: CASSFGTPANYGYTF
DNA: TGTGCCAGCAGTTTCGGGACACCCGCTAACTATGGCTACACCTTC
size: .
J: TRBJ1-2
D: .
V: TRBV27

CDR3: CASSPSGLAGDTQYF
DNA: TGTGCCAGCAGCCCCTCAGGACTAGCGGGAGATACGCAGTATTTT
size: many
J: TRBJ2-3
D: TRBD2
V: TRBV28

CDR3: CASSDFGNSPLHF
DNA: TGCGCCAGCAGTGATTTCGGCAATTCACCCCTCCACTTT
size: .
J: TRBJ1-6
D: .
V: TRBV10-1

CDR3: CASTTFWGGKQYF
DNA: TGTGCCAGCACCACTTTTTGGGGGGGAAAGCAGTATTTT
size: few
J: TRBJ2-3
D: TRBD2
V: TRBV6-2/TRBV6-3

CDR3: CASSFRQGEKLFF
DNA: TGTGCCAGCAGCTTCCGACAGGGAGAAAAACTGTTTTTT
size: few
J: TRBJ1-4
D: TRBD1
V: TRBV7-2

CDR3: CASSQGRTGGASQYF
DNA: TGCGCCAGCAGCCAGGGGAGGACAGGGGGCGCCTCGCAGTACTTC
size: .
J: TRBJ2-7
D: TRBD1
V: TRBV4-3

CDR3: CAISAGLAGGFKNIQYF
DNA: TGTGCCATCAGTGCGGGACTAGCGGGAGGTTTCAAAAACATTCAGTACTTC
size: many
J: TRBJ2-4
D: TRBD2
V: TRBV10-3

CDR3: CASTFPGGEYGYTF
DNA: TGTGCCAGCACCTTTCCGGGAGGGGAGTATGGCTACACCTTC
size: .
J: TRBJ1-2
D: .
V: TRBV6-1

CDR3: CSARSPASGSDEQFF
DNA: TGCAGTGCTAGATCCCCCGCTAGCGGGTCGGATGAGCAGTTCTTC
size: few
J: TRBJ2-1
D: TRBD2
V: TRBV20-1

CDR3: CAISEGADITSTDTQYF
DNA: TGTGCCATCAGTGAGGGGGCAGATATTACTAGCACAGATACGCAGTATTTT
size: few
J: TRBJ2-3
D: .
V: TRBV10-3

CDR3: CASSQEYGVWDSLNTEAFF
DNA: TGTGCCAGCAGCCAAGAGTATGGCGTTTGGGACTCCTTGAACACTGAAGCTTTCTTT
size: many
J: TRBJ1-1
D: .
V: TRBV4-2

CDR3: CASSAAWGGGKDTQNF
DNA: TGTGCCAGCAGTGCGGCCTGGGGAGGGGGGAAAGATACGCAGAATTTT
size: .
J: TRBJ2-3
D: .
V: TRBV27

CDR3: CASSFPGVNEQFF
DNA: TGTGCCAGCAGCTTTCCGGGAGTCAATGAGCAGTTCTTC
size: few
J: TRBJ2-1
D: .
V: TRBV7-2

CDR3: CSASVSGGTDTQYF
DNA: TGCAGTGCTAGTGTTAGCGGGGGCACAGATACGCAGTATTTT
size: few
J: TRBJ2-3
D: TRBD2
V: TRBV20-1

CDR3: CASSLIGQGSQHF
DNA: TGCGCCAGCAGCTTGATTGGACAGGGAAGCCAGCATTTT
size: .
J: TRBJ1-5
D: TRBD1
V: TRBV5-1

CDR3: CASSLRGWQPQHF
DNA: TGTGCCAGCAGTCTCAGGGGATGGCAGCCCCAGCATTTT
size: few
J: TRBJ1-5
D: .
V: TRBV6-1

CDR3: CSARLQGNEKLFF
DNA: TGCAGTGCTCGATTGCAGGGTAATGAAAAACTGTTTTTT
size: few
J: TRBJ1-4
D: .
V: TRBV20-1

CDR3: CASAVGQNTEAFF
DNA: TGTGCTAGTGCCGTGGGACAGAACACTGAAGCTTTCTTT
size: .
J: TRBJ1-1
D: .
V: TRBV12-5

CDR3: CATRRGETQYF
DNA: TGTGCCACCCGCCGGGGGGAGACCCAGTACTTC
size: few
J: TRBJ2-5
D: .
V: TRBV24-1

CDR3: CSAREAGGFSGYTF
DNA: TGCAGTGCTAGAGAAGCAGGGGGATTCTCTGGCTACACCTTC
size: few
J: TRBJ1-2
D: TRBD1
V: TRBV20-1

CDR3: CASSILRETQYF
DNA: TGTGCCAGCAGCATACTGAGGGAGACCCAGTACTTC
size: .
J: TRBJ2-5
D: .
V: TRBV7-2

CDR3: CASSQGQDQPQHF
DNA: TGTGCCAGCAGCCAAGGACAGGATCAGCCCCAGCATTTT
size: .
J: TRBJ1-5
D: .
V: TRBV3-1

CDR3: CASSQVSRDNEQFF
DNA: TGTGCCAGCAGCCAAGTCAGCAGGGACAATGAGCAGTTCTTC
size: .
J: TRBJ2-1
D: .
V: TRBV4-2

CDR3: CAWKGQNTEAFF
DNA: TGTGCCTGGAAGGGACAGAACACTGAAGCTTTCTTT
size: .
J: TRBJ1-1
D: .
V: TRBV30

CDR3: CATSRDRAGTIGTQYF
DNA: TGTGCCACCAGCAGAGACCGGGCGGGCACAATTGGGACCCAGTACTTC
size: few
J: TRBJ2-5
D: .
V: TRBV15

CDR3: CASSLDIGRGLNYGYTF
DNA: TGCGCCAGCAGCTTGGATATTGGCAGAGGCCTTAACTATGGCTACACCTTC
size: many
J: TRBJ1-2
D: .
V: TRBV5-1

CDR3: CASSPGSLLGEQYF
DNA: TGTGCCAGCAGCCCCGGGTCACTCCTAGGCGAGCAGTACTTC
size: few
J: TRBJ2-7
D: .
V: TRBV7-2

CDR3: CASSYPGTASTDTQYF
DNA: TGTGCCAGCAGTTACCCCGGGACGGCTAGCACAGATACGCAGTATTTT
size: .
J: TRBJ2-3
D: .
V: TRBV6-5

CDR3: CASSLEEWGNSPLHF
DNA: TGTGCCAGCAGCTTAGAGGAATGGGGTAATTCACCCCTCCACTTT
size: .
J: TRBJ1-6
D: .
V: TRBV7-2

CDR3: CASSKEGTANTGELFF
DNA: TGTGCCAGCAGCAAAGAGGGGACGGCGAACACCGGGGAGCTGTTTTTT
size: few
J: TRBJ2-2
D: .
V: TRBV21-1

CDR3: CAISGGIPSGNTIYF
DNA: TGTGCCATCAGTGGAGGGATCCCCTCTGGAAACACCATATATTTT
size: .
J: TRBJ1-3
D: .
V: TRBV10-3

CDR3: CSATPGTLYEQYF
DNA: TGCAGTGCTACACCTGGGACTCTATACGAGCAGTACTTC
size: many
J: TRBJ2-7
D: .
V: TRBV20-1

CDR3: CASSQRSRTATYEQYF
DNA: TGTGCCAGCAGCCAGAGGTCTAGGACAGCCACCTACGAGCAGTACTTC
size: .
J: TRBJ2-7
D: .
V: TRBV7-2

CDR3: CSARNLAGASYNEQFF
DNA: TGCAGTGCTAGAAACCTAGCGGGAGCCTCCTACAATGAGCAGTTCTTC
size: .
J: TRBJ2-1
D: TRBD2
V: TRBV20-1

CDR3: CSARPTGGDKLFF
DNA: TGCAGTGCTAGACCCACTGGGGGAGATAAACTGTTTTTT
size: few
J: TRBJ1-4
D: .
V: TRBV20-1